This T cell receptor (beta chain) was captured by sequencing in a study of cytomegalovirus exposure and HLA in healthy donors. Regarding the study as a whole: Apparent HLA restriction characterized most CMV-associated TCR beta chains in a later analysis. In a later analysis, donors in an Asian-associated ancestry cluster reportedly had fewer N-insertions in productive TCRs than the cohort mean.

Primers included in the PCR were 60 Vbeta and 13 Jbeta primers. Generated by immunoSEQ multiplex PCR, the TCRdb table keeps only in-frame clones and is missing some. The repertoire consists of over 45,000 clones, with about 83% occurring once and the leading ten covering around 4%. The germline V gene has CDR1 WNHNN and CDR2 SYGVQD (reference sequence). The CDR3 extends over 14 amino acids. V shed 10 bases, J shed 7 bases, and the junction held 9 bases outside the gene matches. With respect to this clone: Its antigen is still unknown.

The sequence was obtained from a man younger than 40 in good health and CMV-seronegative. The chain couples TRBV10-1 to TRBJ1-6; TRBD1 agrees at 8 bases. Sequencing used PBMCs. CDR3 in amino acids: CATPRGLWNSPLHF. In DNA, the CDR3 is TGCGCCACCCCCAGGGGGCTCTGGAATTCACCCCTCCACTTT.